Reported below is one TCR beta chain. What it binds is unknown. PCR used 60 Vbeta primers and 13 Jbeta primers. The assay was immunoSEQ multiplex PCR, and TCRdb's table has in-frame clones only and misses some. This sample has 63,000 or so clones, with about 75% found just once. This record comes from a study of cytomegalovirus exposure and HLA in healthy donors. Findings and caveats of the study: Previous analysis showed most TCR beta V segments were productive about 90% or about 30% of the time. Later analysis identified a missense DCLRE1C variant that was linked to TCR beta V- and J-gene trimming.

Input material: PBMCs. This clonotype was sampled from a woman in her 30s in good health and CMV-seropositive.

The CDR3 region is CASDFEGGRGYGYTF. CDR3 DNA: TGTGCCAGCGATTTCGAGGGGGGGCGAGGCTATGGCTACACCTTC. The chain uses TRBV2 and TRBJ1-2; possibly TRBD1 for D (6 bases). CDR3 length: 15 residues. The germline V gene encodes CDR1 SNHLY and CDR2 FYNNEI. V lost 8 bases and J 4 bases, leaving 20 bases between the germline ends.